The rows below give T cell receptor beta chains drawn from one sample of a study of blood T cell repertoires in COVID-19. Measured with immunoSEQ multiplex PCR; TCRdb has only the in-frame clones, and not every one. In the table there are around 160,000 clones, roughly 90% of which are singletons. Sequencing was carried out using peripheral blood. The source is a man aged 60 to 75 with active or convalescent COVID-19. Both conserved end residues are part of each CDR3. The D gene is left open where the match is weak. Clone size is stated in some rows and not others, as once, few, many or a class when expanded.

clone_size | d_call | j_call | v_call | cdr3_nt | cdr3_aa
NA | NA | TRBJ1-2 | TRBV6-2/TRBV6-3 | TGTGCCAGCAGTTATTTGGGGAGTAGTAGTCGTGGCTACACCTTC | CASSYLGSSSRGYTF
NA | NA | TRBJ1-1 | TRBV6-5 | TGTGCCAGCAGTTACGCAGTCCTGAACACTGAAGCTTTCTTT | CASSYAVLNTEAFF
NA | TRBD2 | TRBJ2-5 | TRBV5-1 | TGCGCCAGCAGTCAAACCGGGACTAGCGGGGGGAAAGAGACCCAGTACTTC | CASSQTGTSGGKETQYF
NA | TRBD1 | TRBJ1-2 | TRBV6-2/TRBV6-3 | TGTGCCAGCAGTTGGACCGGGACAGGGGTCGGGGGCTACACCTTC | CASSWTGTGVGGYTF
NA | NA | TRBJ1-5 | TRBV19 | TGTGCCAGTAGTATAGGACACCCCGGGGGGAATCAGCCCCAGCATTTT | CASSIGHPGGNQPQHF
NA | TRBD2 | TRBJ2-5 | TRBV3-1/TRBV3-2 | TGTGCCAGCAGCCAAGGAGAGCGGGGACAAGAGACCCAGTACTTC | CASSQGERGQETQYF
NA | TRBD1 | TRBJ1-1 | TRBV18 | TGTGCCAGCTCACCACCGGGACAGGGGTCCGAGAACACTGAAGCTTTCTTT | CASSPPGQGSENTEAFF
NA | TRBD1 | TRBJ1-2 | TRBV29-1 | TGCAGCGTTGGGACAGGGAGATATGGCTACACCTTC | CSVGTGRYGYTF
NA | TRBD1 | TRBJ1-1 | TRBV5-1 | TGCGCCAGCAGCTACAGGGGGAGGAACACTGAAGCTTTCTTT | CASSYRGRNTEAFF
NA | NA | TRBJ1-4 | TRBV4-1 | TGCGCCAGCAGCCAAGGACAGAGAAAACTGTTTTTT | CASSQGQRKLFF
NA | NA | TRBJ1-3 | TRBV3-1/TRBV3-2 | TGTGCCAGCAGCCAAACAGGGTGGGACAACTCTGGAAACACCATATATTTT | CASSQTGWDNSGNTIYF
NA | NA | TRBJ1-4 | TRBV24-1 | TGTGCCACCAGTGATTTGGAGACAACTAATGAAAAACTGTTTTTT | CATSDLETTNEKLFF
NA | NA | TRBJ1-2 | TRBV7-2 | TGTGCCAGCAGCCATCAAATCCCGTCTCTTGGGGCGGCGGTTGCTGGCTACACCTTC | CASSHQIPSLGAAVAGYTF
NA | NA | TRBJ2-1 | TRBV12-3/TRBV12-4 | TGTGCCAGCAGCCGGGGGTATAACAATGAGCAGTTCTTC | CASSRGYNNEQFF
NA | NA | TRBJ2-1 | TRBV18 | TGTGCCAGCTCACGCCGACCTCAGGGTCTGTGGGACTCCCCGGACAATGAGCAGTTCTTC | CASSRRPQGLWDSPDNEQFF
once | NA | TRBJ1-1 | TRBV7-9 | TGTGCCAGCAGCTTAGGTGTGACTGAGAACACTGAAGCTTTCTTT | CASSLGVTENTEAFF
NA | TRBD1 | TRBJ1-2 | TRBV11-2 | TGTGCCAGCAGCTTAGCCCTCCTCGGACAGGAAGACTATGGCTACACCTTC | CASSLALLGQEDYGYTF
NA | TRBD1 | TRBJ1-6 | TRBV6-2/TRBV6-3 | TGTGCCAGCAGCGCTGACAGGGCAAGCTCCTATAATTCACCCCTCCACTTT | CASSADRASSYNSPLHF
NA | NA | TRBJ1-4 | TRBV27 | TGTGCCAGCAGTCCTATGGGCCCGCAGGGGGAAAAACTGTTTTTT | CASSPMGPQGEKLFF
NA | NA | TRBJ2-3 | TRBV7-9 | TGTGCCAGCAGCTCCCTCAGGGGGTCGGGAGACACAGATACGCAGTATTTT | CASSSLRGSGDTDTQYF
NA | TRBD1 | TRBJ1-1 | TRBV5-1 | TGCGCCAGCAGCCTAAATGCTGCAGGGGGCGGCACTGAAGCTTTCTTT | CASSLNAAGGGTEAFF
NA | TRBD2 | TRBJ2-3 | TRBV10-3 | TGTGCCATCAGTGGTCGGATGTTAGCGGGAGGCCCCACAGATACGCAGTATTTT | CAISGRMLAGGPTDTQYF
NA | NA | TRBJ2-7 | TRBV15 | TGTGCCACCAGCAGAGTGGACTCACCCGAGCAGTACTTC | CATSRVDSPEQYF
once | TRBD2 | TRBJ2-7 | TRBV6-5 | TGTGCCAGCAGTTACTCAAGGACTAGCGGGATCTACGAGCAGTACTTC | CASSYSRTSGIYEQYF
NA | NA | TRBJ2-5 | TRBV2 | TGTGCCAGCAGTCCGTACCAAGAGACCCAGTACTTC | CASSPYQETQYF
NA | NA | TRBJ2-7 | TRBV6-5 | TGTGCCAGCAGTTACGTCCCAGGGTACGAGCAGTACTTC | CASSYVPGYEQYF
NA | TRBD2 | TRBJ2-5 | TRBV5-1 | TGCGCCAGCAGCTTGGGTCTAGCGGCGGAGACCCAGTACTTC | CASSLGLAAETQYF
NA | NA | TRBJ2-6 | TRBV19 | TGTGCCAGTAGCCGGGACACAAACTCTGGGGCCAACGTCCTGACTTTC | CASSRDTNSGANVLTF
NA | NA | TRBJ2-3 | TRBV5-1 | TGCGCCAGCAGCTTGCGGGGGGCAGAGGCAGATACGCAGTATTTT | CASSLRGAEADTQYF
NA | NA | TRBJ1-6 | TRBV11-2 | TGTGCCAGCAGCTTAGATAGCCAGAACAGGAATTCACCCCTCCACTTT | CASSLDSQNRNSPLHF
NA | NA | TRBJ1-1 | TRBV4-2 | TGTGCCAGCAGCCAAGAGGGCAGGGTAGAAGCTTTCTTT | CASSQEGRVEAFF
NA | NA | TRBJ2-2 | TRBV18 | TGTGCCAGCTCACCAAAATCCAGGGGGGCCGGGGAGCTGTTTTTT | CASSPKSRGAGELFF
NA | NA | TRBJ1-2 | TRBV28 | TGTGCCAGCAACCCGGCGGGAAACTATGGCTACACCTTC | CASNPAGNYGYTF
NA | TRBD2 | TRBJ2-2 | TRBV9 | TGTGCCAGCACCCGTAGTAGCCTAGCGGGGCACACCGGGGAGCTGTTTTTT | CASTRSSLAGHTGELFF
NA | NA | TRBJ1-1 | TRBV19 | TGTGCCAGTCGGGCACAGGGTGGCACTGAAGCTTTCTTT | CASRAQGGTEAFF
NA | TRBD2 | TRBJ2-3 | TRBV2 | TGTGCCAGTGGACTAGCGGGAGAATCGTCTACGCAGTATTTT | CASGLAGESSTQYF
NA | NA | TRBJ1-2 | TRBV4-1 | TGCGCCAGCAGCCCCCAGCCCCCTACCGGGAGGGGCTTTCTGAATGGCTACACCTTC | CASSPQPPTGRGFLNGYTF
NA | NA | TRBJ2-2 | TRBV4-1 | TGCGCCAGCAGCCTCAACAAGAACACCGGGGAGCTGTTTTTT | CASSLNKNTGELFF
NA | NA | TRBJ2-7 | TRBV7-8 | TGTGCCAGCAGCTTAGGCAGGGGCGCAGGGCAGTACTTC | CASSLGRGAGQYF
once | NA | TRBJ1-5 | TRBV10-3 | TGTGCCATCAGTGACGTTGGCAATCAGCCCCAGCATTTT | CAISDVGNQPQHF
NA | TRBD2 | TRBJ2-3 | TRBV5-1 | TGCGCCAGCAGCTTACAGCGGGGTGGCACAGATACGCAGTATTTT | CASSLQRGGTDTQYF
NA | TRBD2 | TRBJ2-5 | TRBV7-9 | TGTGCCAGCAGTTACGGGACTAGCGCGCAAGAGACCCAGTACTTC | CASSYGTSAQETQYF
NA | NA | TRBJ1-2 | TRBV7-9 | TGTGCCAGCAGCTTAGTCGACACCTATGGCTACACCTTC | CASSLVDTYGYTF
few | NA | TRBJ2-7 | TRBV6-1 | TGTGCCAGCAGTGAAAGCGGCTACGAGCAGTACTTC | CASSESGYEQYF
NA | NA | TRBJ1-4 | TRBV11-2 | TGTGCCAGCAGCCCGAGGCGGCAGAATGAAAAACTGTTTTTT | CASSPRRQNEKLFF
NA | TRBD1 | TRBJ1-1 | TRBV10-3 | TGTGCCATCAGTGAGTCGACAGGGGGGGACACTGAAGCTTTCTTT | CAISESTGGDTEAFF
NA | NA | TRBJ1-4 | TRBV14 | TGTGCCAGCAGCCAGGCAGGAGAAAAACTGTTTTTT | CASSQAGEKLFF
once | NA | TRBJ1-1 | TRBV11-2 | TGTGCCAGCAGTCCAGTCACGGGGAACACTGAAGCTTTCTTT | CASSPVTGNTEAFF
NA | TRBD2 | TRBJ2-7 | TRBV29-1 | TGCAGCGCTACTCTAGCGGGGGTAACCTACGAGCAGTACTTC | CSATLAGVTYEQYF